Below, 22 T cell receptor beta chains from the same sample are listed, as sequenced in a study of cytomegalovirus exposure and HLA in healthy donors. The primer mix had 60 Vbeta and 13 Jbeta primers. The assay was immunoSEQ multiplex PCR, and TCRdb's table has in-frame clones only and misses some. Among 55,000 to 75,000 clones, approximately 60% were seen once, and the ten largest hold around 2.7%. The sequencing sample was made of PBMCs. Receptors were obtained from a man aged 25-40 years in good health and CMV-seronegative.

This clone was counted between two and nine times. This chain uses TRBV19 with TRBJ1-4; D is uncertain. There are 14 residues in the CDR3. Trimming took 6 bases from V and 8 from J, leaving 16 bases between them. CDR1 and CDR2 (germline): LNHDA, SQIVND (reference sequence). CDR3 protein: CASSLTGAREKLFF. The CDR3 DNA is TGTGCCAGTAGCCTGACGGGAGCGAGGGAAAAACTGTTTTTT.

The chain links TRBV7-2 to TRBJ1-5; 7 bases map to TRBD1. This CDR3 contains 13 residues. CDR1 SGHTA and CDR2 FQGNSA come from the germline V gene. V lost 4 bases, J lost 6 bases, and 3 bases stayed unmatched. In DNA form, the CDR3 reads TGTGCCAGCAGCTACAGGGGAGGTCAGCCCCAGCATTTT. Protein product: CASSYRGGQPQHF. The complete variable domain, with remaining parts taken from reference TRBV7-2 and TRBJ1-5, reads GAGVSQSPSNKVTEKGKDVELRCDPISGHTALYWYRQSLGQGLEFLIYFQGNSAPDKSGLPSDRFSAERTGGSVSTLTIQRTQQEDSAVYLCASSYRGGQPQHFGDGTRLSIL.

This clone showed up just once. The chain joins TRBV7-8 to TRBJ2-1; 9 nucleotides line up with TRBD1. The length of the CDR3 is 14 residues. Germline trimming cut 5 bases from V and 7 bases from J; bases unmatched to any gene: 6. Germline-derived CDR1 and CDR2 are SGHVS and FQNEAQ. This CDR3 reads CASSEWDRENEQFF. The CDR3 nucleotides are TGTGCCAGCAGCGAATGGGACAGGGAAAATGAGCAGTTCTTC. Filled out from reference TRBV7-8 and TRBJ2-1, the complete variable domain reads GAGVSQSPRYKVAKRGQDVALRCDPISGHVSLFWYQQALGQGPEFLTYFQNEAQLDKSGLPSDRFFAERPEGSVSTLKIQRTQQEDSAVYLCASSEWDRENEQFFGPGTRLTVL.

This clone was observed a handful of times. Written as DNA, the CDR3 is TGTGCCAGCAGTTACTTCCCCGGGGGTTTTGAGACCCAGTACTTC. It translates to CASSYFPGGFETQYF. This chain links TRBV6-6 with TRBJ2-5, with D possibly TRBD2 on 6 matching bases. Looked up from germline, CDR1 is MNHNY and CDR2 is SVGAGI (reference sequence). Trimming removed 1 base at V and 5 bases at J, with 14 bases between. The CDR3 runs to 15 residues.

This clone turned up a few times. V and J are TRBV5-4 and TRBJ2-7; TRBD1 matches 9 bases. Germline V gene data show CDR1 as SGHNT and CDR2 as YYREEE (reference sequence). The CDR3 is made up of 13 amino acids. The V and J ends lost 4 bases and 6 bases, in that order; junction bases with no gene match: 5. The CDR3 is CASSPGQGIEQYF. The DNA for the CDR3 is TGTGCCAGCAGCCCCGGACAGGGGATCGAGCAGTACTTC.

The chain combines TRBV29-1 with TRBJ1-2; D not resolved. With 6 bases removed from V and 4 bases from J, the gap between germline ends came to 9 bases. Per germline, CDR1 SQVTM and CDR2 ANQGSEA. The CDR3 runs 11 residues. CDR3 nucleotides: TGCAGCGTCTCGAACAGCTATGGCTACACCTTC. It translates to CSVSNSYGYTF.

The CDR3 region has the DNA TGTGCCACCAGCAGAGATAACACGGAGACCCAGTACTTC. The encoded protein is CATSRDNTETQYF. The chain recombines TRBV15 with TRBJ2-5, with D unresolved. Germline V CDR1 and CDR2: LNHNV, YYDKDF (reference sequence). Trimming pared 0 bases from V and 5 bases from J, leaving 7 bases between. The length of the CDR3 is 13 residues.

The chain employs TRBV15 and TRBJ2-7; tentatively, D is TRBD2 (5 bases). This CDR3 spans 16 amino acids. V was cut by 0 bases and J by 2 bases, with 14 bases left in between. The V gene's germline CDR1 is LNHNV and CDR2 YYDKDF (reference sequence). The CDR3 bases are TGTGCCACCAGCAGAGAGGCCGGGATCCTAGCCTACGAGCAGTACTTC. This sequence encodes CATSREAGILAYEQYF.

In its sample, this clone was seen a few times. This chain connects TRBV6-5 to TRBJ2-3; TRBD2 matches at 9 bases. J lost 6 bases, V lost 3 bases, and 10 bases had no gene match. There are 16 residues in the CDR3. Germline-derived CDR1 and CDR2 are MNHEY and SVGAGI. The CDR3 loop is CASSYIGAGGKDTQYF. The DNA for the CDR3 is TGTGCCAGCAGTTATATCGGAGCGGGGGGAAAGGATACGCAGTATTTT.

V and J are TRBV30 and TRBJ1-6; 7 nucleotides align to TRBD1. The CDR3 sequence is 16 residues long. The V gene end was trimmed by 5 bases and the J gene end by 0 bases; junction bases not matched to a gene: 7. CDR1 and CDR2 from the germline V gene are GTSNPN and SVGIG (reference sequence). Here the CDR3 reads CAWRRDSPSYNSPLHF. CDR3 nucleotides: TGTGCCTGGCGGAGGGACAGCCCCTCCTATAATTCACCCCTCCACTTT.

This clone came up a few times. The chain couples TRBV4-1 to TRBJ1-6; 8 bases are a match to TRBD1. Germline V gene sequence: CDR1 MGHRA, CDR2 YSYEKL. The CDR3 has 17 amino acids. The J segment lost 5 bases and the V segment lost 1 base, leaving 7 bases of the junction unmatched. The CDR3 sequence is CASSQAAPGQDNSPLHF. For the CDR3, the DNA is TGCGCCAGCAGCCAAGCGGCTCCGGGACAGGATAATTCACCCCTCCACTTT.

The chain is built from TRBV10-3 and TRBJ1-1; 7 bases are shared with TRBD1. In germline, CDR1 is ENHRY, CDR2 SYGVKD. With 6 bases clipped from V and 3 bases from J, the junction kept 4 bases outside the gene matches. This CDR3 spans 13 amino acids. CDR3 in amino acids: CAISATGDTEAFF. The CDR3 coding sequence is TGTGCCATCAGCGCAACAGGGGACACTGAAGCTTTCTTT.

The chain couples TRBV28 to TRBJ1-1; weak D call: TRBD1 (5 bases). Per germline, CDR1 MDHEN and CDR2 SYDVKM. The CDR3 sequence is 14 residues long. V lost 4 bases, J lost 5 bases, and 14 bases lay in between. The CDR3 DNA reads TGTGCCAGCAGTTATCCCTGGAGGGGTACTGAAGCTTTCTTT. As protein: CASSYPWRGTEAFF.

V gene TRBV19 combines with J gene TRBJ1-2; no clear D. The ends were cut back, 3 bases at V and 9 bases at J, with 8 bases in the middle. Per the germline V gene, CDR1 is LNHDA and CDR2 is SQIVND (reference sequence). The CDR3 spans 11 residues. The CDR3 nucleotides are TGTGCCAGTAGTATGGACTTCAGCTACACCTTC. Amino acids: CASSMDFSYTF.

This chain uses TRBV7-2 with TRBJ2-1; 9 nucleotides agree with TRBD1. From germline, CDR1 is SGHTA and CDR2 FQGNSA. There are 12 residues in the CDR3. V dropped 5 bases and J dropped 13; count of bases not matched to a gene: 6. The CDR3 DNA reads TGTGCCAGCAGCCGACAGGGGGAGGCTCAGTTCTTC. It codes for CASSRQGEAQFF.

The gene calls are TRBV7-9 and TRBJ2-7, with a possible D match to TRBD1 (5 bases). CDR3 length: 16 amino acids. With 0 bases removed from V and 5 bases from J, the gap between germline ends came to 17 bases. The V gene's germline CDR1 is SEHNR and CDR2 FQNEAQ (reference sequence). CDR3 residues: CASSLARQGRAHEQYF. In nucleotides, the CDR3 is TGTGCCAGCAGCTTAGCGAGGCAGGGTCGGGCGCACGAGCAGTACTTC. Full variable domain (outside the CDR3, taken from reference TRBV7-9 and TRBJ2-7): DTGVSQNPRHKITKRGQNVTFRCDPISEHNRLYWYRQTLGQGPEFLTYFQNEAQLEKSRLLSDRFSAERPKGSFSTLEIQRTEQGDSAMYLCASSLARQGRAHEQYFGPGTRLTVT.

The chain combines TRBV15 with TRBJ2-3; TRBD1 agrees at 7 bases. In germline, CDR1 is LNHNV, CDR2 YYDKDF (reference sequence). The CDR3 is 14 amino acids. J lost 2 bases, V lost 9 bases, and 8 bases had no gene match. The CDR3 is CATSGQTNTDTQYF. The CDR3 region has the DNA TGTGCCACGTCGGGACAGACGAACACAGATACGCAGTATTTT.

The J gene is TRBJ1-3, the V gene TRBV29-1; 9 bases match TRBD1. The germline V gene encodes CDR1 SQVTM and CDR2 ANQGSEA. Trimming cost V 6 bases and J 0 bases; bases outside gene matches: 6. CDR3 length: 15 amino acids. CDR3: CSVAGTGSSGNTIYF. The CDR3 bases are TGCAGCGTGGCCGGGACAGGGAGCTCTGGAAACACCATATATTTT.

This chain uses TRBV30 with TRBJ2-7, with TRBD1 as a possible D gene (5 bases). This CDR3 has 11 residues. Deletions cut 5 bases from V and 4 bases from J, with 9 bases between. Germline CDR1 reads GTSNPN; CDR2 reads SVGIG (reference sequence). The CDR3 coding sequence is TGTGCCTGGTCGCAGGGTTACGAGCAGTACTTC. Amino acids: CAWSQGYEQYF.

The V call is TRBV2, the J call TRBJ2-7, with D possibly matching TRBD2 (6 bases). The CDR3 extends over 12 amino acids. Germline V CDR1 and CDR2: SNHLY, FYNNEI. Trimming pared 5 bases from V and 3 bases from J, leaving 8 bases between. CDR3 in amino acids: CASSRRGYEQYF. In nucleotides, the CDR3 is TGTGCCAGCAGTAGGCGGGGCTACGAGCAGTACTTC.

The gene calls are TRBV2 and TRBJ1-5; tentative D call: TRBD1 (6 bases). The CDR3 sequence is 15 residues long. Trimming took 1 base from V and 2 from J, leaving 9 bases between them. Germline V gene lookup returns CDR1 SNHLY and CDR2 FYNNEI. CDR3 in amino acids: CASSEEDRRNQPQHF. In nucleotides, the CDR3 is TGTGCCAGCAGTGAAGAGGACAGACGCAATCAGCCCCAGCATTTT.

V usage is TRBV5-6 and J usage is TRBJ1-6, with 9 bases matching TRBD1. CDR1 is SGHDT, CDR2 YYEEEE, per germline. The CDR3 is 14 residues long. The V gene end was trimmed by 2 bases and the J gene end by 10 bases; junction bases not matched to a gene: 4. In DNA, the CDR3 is TGTGCCAGCAGCTTCCGGGACAGGGACTCACCCCTCCACTTT. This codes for CASSFRDRDSPLHF.